The next 29 T cell receptor beta chains were all read from a single sample in a study of Ad26.COV2.S vaccination and SARS-CoV-2 variants (dated by TCRdb to the early 2020s). The treatment or condition label on this specimen signifies: some 20 received Ad26.COV2.S at low or high dose, single or two shots; about five received placebo; per-sample allocation not given. For vaccine and placebo recipients, the sequenced repertoires came from samples collected on day 63 after the first injection. Preparation of the library involved the immunoSEQ multiplex PCR assay. Sourced from immuneACCESS, this table was stored by TCRdb with only in-frame sequences that have V and J called. A share of the clones is absent; for the studies checked, an unresolved V gene accounts for under half, and the remainder has no known explanation. This sample has hundreds of thousands of clones in its table, and 70% to 90% of those were observed once. Approximately 1.5% of the sample comes from the top ten.

This specimen was peripheral blood, taken in a trial of Ad26.COV2.S vaccine versus placebo. These receptors came from a person between 18 and 59 years old who received the Ad26.COV2.S COVID-19 vaccine or a placebo.

The chain combines TRBV11-2 with TRBJ2-7; 9 bases match TRBD1. CDR3 length equals 15 residues. The J segment lost 3 bases and the V segment lost 3 bases, leaving 6 bases of the junction unmatched. Germline CDR1 and CDR2: SGHAT and FQNNGV. The CDR3 spells CASSFPGQGFYEQYF. The CDR3 nucleotides are TGTGCCAGCAGCTTCCCGGGACAGGGCTTCTACGAGCAGTACTTC.

The chain uses TRBV7-2 and TRBJ2-3; TRBD2 is a possible D gene (6 bases). CDR3 length equals 15 residues. Trimming pared 5 bases from V and 3 bases from J, leaving 15 bases between. The germline V gene has CDR1 SGHTA and CDR2 FQGNSA. CDR3 in amino acids: CASSPIAEGTDTQYF. The CDR3 nucleotides are TGTGCCAGCAGCCCGATAGCGGAGGGGACAGATACGCAGTATTTT.

V is TRBV6-5 and J is TRBJ1-1, with D possibly matching TRBD1 (5 bases). Trimming stripped 8 bases from V and 1 base from J, with 14 bases between. The CDR3 sequence is 14 residues long. Germline loops: CDR1 MNHEY, CDR2 SVGAGI. This CDR3 reads CASLGSGTNTEAFF. CDR3 coding DNA: TGTGCCAGCCTTGGATCAGGGACGAACACTGAAGCTTTCTTT.

This clone has just a few counts. The sample holds other DNA sequences that translate to the same CDR3. The chain recombines TRBV7-9 with TRBJ1-2, with D possibly being TRBD1 (5 bases). Trimming stripped 1 base from V and 2 bases from J, with 8 bases between. The germline CDR1 and CDR2 sequences are SEHNR and FQNEAQ (reference sequence). The CDR3 totals 14 residues. The DNA of the CDR3 is TGTGCCAGCAGCTTAGGGCAGGGAAACTATGGCTACACCTTC. As protein: CASSLGQGNYGYTF.

The V gene is TRBV30, the J gene TRBJ1-2; weak D call: TRBD1 (5 bases). Germline assignment: CDR1 GTSNPN and CDR2 SVGIG (reference sequence). Trimming stripped 3 bases from V and 7 bases from J, with 18 bases between. This CDR3 has 14 residues. For the CDR3, the DNA is TGTGCCTGGAGCACCGGAGGACAATTAGGTGGCTACACCTTC. Translating it yields CAWSTGGQLGGYTF.

The chain is built from TRBV5-1 and TRBJ1-2; D unresolved. Trimming pared 4 bases from V and 0 bases from J, leaving 10 bases between. The CDR3 is made up of 14 amino acids. The V gene's germline CDR1 is SGHRS and CDR2 YFSETQ. In DNA, the CDR3 is TGCGCCAGCAGCCTTCAGGAGGCTAACTATGGCTACACCTTC. Protein product: CASSLQEANYGYTF.

The chain carries TRBV27 and TRBJ1-6; D not certain. The CDR3 runs 14 residues. The ends were cut back, 3 bases at V and 9 bases at J, with 12 bases in the middle. Germline loops: CDR1 MNHEY, CDR2 SMNVEV (reference sequence). The CDR3 protein is CASSFRLGSSPLHF. CDR3 nucleotide sequence: TGTGCCAGCAGTTTTCGACTAGGAAGTTCACCCCTCCACTTT.

The chain carries TRBV5-1 and TRBJ2-3; D not resolved. CDR3 length equals 12 residues. The V gene's germline CDR1 is SGHRS and CDR2 YFSETQ. Trimming removed 2 bases from V and 6 bases from J, with 7 bases in between. The CDR3 DNA follows: TGCGCCAGCAGCTTCGGGTTGGATACGCAGTATTTT. Protein product: CASSFGLDTQYF.

CDR3 sequence reads: CASSRQGGNEKLFF. In DNA, the CDR3 is TGTGCCAGCAGCAGACAGGGCGGCAATGAAAAACTGTTTTTT. The rearrangement joins TRBV6-5 to TRBJ1-4; 7 nucleotides align to TRBD1. J was trimmed by 5 bases and V by 6 bases; bases with no gene match: 6. The CDR3 is made up of 14 amino acids. CDR1 is MNHEY, CDR2 SVGAGI, per germline.

The chain couples TRBV6-5 to TRBJ2-1; D is ambiguous. This CDR3 has 15 residues. Germline assignment: CDR1 MNHEY and CDR2 SVGAGI. V was shortened by 0 bases and J by 3 bases, with 9 bases between the two germline ends. CDR3 sequence reads: CASSYSSDGYNEQFF. DNA for the CDR3: TGTGCCAGCAGTTACTCGTCGGACGGCTACAATGAGCAGTTCTTC.

CDR3 sequence (DNA): TGTGCCAGCAGTTCCGGGACAGAGCAGGAAAAACTGTTTTTT. Translated, it gives CASSSGTEQEKLFF. The chain couples TRBV5-4 to TRBJ1-4; 7 nucleotides agree with TRBD1. Germline CDR1 SGHNT, CDR2 YYREEE (reference sequence). The CDR3 consists of 14 residues. With 5 bases clipped from V and 8 bases from J, the junction kept 9 bases outside the gene matches.

The chain recombines TRBV19 with TRBJ1-4, with 8 bases matching TRBD1. V shed 5 bases, J shed 8 bases, and the junction held 4 bases outside the gene matches. The CDR3 contains 13 residues. CDR1 and CDR2 from the germline V gene are LNHDA and SQIVND (reference sequence). CDR3 nucleotides: TGTGCCAGTAGTCAGACAGGGGCGGAAAAACTGTTTTTT. It yields the protein CASSQTGAEKLFF.

This chain joins TRBV15 and TRBJ2-3; D is tentatively TRBD1 or TRBD2 (6 bases each). V gave up 3 bases and J gave up 4 bases, with 20 bases separating them. The germline gives CDR1 LNHNV, CDR2 YYDKDF (reference sequence). The CDR3 consists of 17 residues. The CDR3 loop reads CATSSRGHTSLADTQYF. The CDR3 nucleotides read TGTGCCACCAGCAGTCGGGGGCATACTAGCTTGGCAGATACGCAGTATTTT.

This clone was observed once. The V call is TRBV25-1, the J call TRBJ2-3, with TRBD1 matching over 7 bases. J gave up 2 bases and V 10 bases, and 6 bases lay outside the gene matches. Germline V lookup: CDR1 MGHDK, CDR2 SYGVNS. The CDR3 spans 13 residues. CDR3: CATRDRPTDTQYF. CDR3 nucleotide sequence: TGTGCCACCCGGGACAGACCCACAGATACGCAGTATTTT.

The chain recombines TRBV15 with TRBJ1-2; TRBD1 might be the D (6 bases). Germline V gene data show CDR1 as LNHNV and CDR2 as YYDKDF (reference sequence). This CDR3 comprises 12 residues. V lost 0 bases and J lost 7, with 6 bases in between. The CDR3 region is CATSRDRGGYTF. The CDR3 DNA follows: TGTGCCACCAGCAGAGACAGGGGTGGCTACACCTTC.

The genes are TRBV2 and TRBJ2-3; D gene ambiguous. The V end lost 2 bases, the J end lost 4 bases, and 7 bases lay between the germline ends. The CDR3 runs to 13 residues. From germline, CDR1 is SNHLY and CDR2 FYNNEI. The CDR3 reads CASSEMVPDTQYF. The CDR3, as DNA: TGTGCCAGCAGTGAAATGGTACCAGATACGCAGTATTTT.

The chain couples TRBV12-3 or TRBV12-4 to TRBJ1-5, with D unclear. This CDR3 region has 13 residues. V was shortened by 4 bases and J by 5 bases, with 9 bases between the two germline ends. The CDR3 DNA follows: TGTGCCAGCAGTTCCGACGACCATCAGCCCCAGCATTTT. This gives the protein CASSSDDHQPQHF.

V gene TRBV7-3 combines with J gene TRBJ2-2, with TRBD2 as a possible D gene (5 bases). The CDR3 extends over 14 amino acids. Germline CDR1 SGHTA, CDR2 FQGTGA. Trimming left V 5 bases short and J 7 bases short, with 14 bases between. CDR3 nucleotides: TGTGCCAGCAGCGAGTTCCTAGCTGGCGGGGAGCTGTTTTTT. As protein: CASSEFLAGGELFF.

The chain combines TRBV15 with TRBJ1-5; maybe TRBD1 (6 bases). V was cut by 3 bases and J by 4 bases, with 10 bases left in between. Germline V gene lookup returns CDR1 LNHNV and CDR2 YYDKDF (reference sequence). There are 14 residues in the CDR3. The CDR3 DNA reads as TGTGCCACCAGCAGCAACAGGGATAATCAGCCCCAGCATTTT. As protein: CATSSNRDNQPQHF.

This clone has only a few counts. The chain couples TRBV5-1 to TRBJ1-1, with 9 bases matching TRBD1. Trimming took 3 bases from V and 12 from J; bases not matched to a gene: 9. The CDR3 spans 13 residues. Germline V lookup: CDR1 SGHRS, CDR2 YFSETQ. The CDR3 coding sequence is TGCGCCAGCAGCTCCGGACAGGGGCTAGGAACTTTCTTT. It codes for CASSSGQGLGTFF.

This clone was counted ten times or more. Other DNA sequences in the sample encode the same CDR3. The chain combines TRBV9 with TRBJ2-2; D unclear. V was cut by 2 bases and J by 5 bases, with 4 bases left in between. Looked up from germline, CDR1 is SGDLS and CDR2 is YYNGEE. The CDR3 has 12 amino acids. DNA of the CDR3: TGTGCCAGCAGCGTTAGGACCGGGGAGCTGTTTTTT. The encoded protein is CASSVRTGELFF.

The gene calls are TRBV7-9 and TRBJ1-6; no firm D call. V lost 8 bases and J lost 4, with 12 bases in between. The germline V gene encodes CDR1 SEHNR and CDR2 FQNEAQ (reference sequence). This CDR3 spans 14 amino acids. The CDR3 nucleotides read TGTGCCAGCCGCGGACTGATTTATAATTCACCCCTCCACTTT. This codes for CASRGLIYNSPLHF.

J is TRBJ1-1 and V is TRBV5-8; the D gene is possibly TRBD1 (6 bases). Germline CDR1 SGHTS, CDR2 YDEGEE. V shed 4 bases and J shed 3 bases, with 19 bases lying between them. The CDR3 runs 16 residues. CDR3 region: CASSLPQGTPHTEAFF. CDR3 DNA: TGTGCCAGCAGCCTTCCACAGGGAACCCCCCACACTGAAGCTTTCTTT.

In this sample, this clone turned up a few times. The chain has TRBV2 and TRBJ2-3, with 11 bases matching TRBD2. The CDR3 has 17 amino acids. V lost 5 bases, J lost 2 bases, and 9 bases stayed unmatched. Germline loops: CDR1 SNHLY, CDR2 FYNNEI. In DNA, the CDR3 is TGTGCCAGCAGTCTGGGGGCTAGCGGGGGGCCCACAGATACGCAGTATTTT. Amino acid sequence: CASSLGASGGPTDTQYF. Combining the CDR3 with reference TRBV2 and TRBJ2-3 gives the whole variable domain EPEVTQTPSHQVTQMGQEVILRCVPISNHLYFYWYRQILGQKVEFLVSFYNNEISEKSEIFDDQFSVERPDGSNFTLKIRSTKLEDSAMYFCASSLGASGGPTDTQYFGPGTRLTVL.

The rearrangement joins TRBV18 to TRBJ1-5, with D possibly being TRBD1 (6 bases). V lost 4 bases, J lost 0 bases, and 13 bases lay in between. Germline V gene lookup returns CDR1 KGHSH and CDR2 LQKENI. CDR3 length: 16 amino acids. The CDR3 DNA follows: TGTGCCAGCTCACACCGGGACAATTATAGCAATCAGCCCCAGCATTTT. Its protein product is CASSHRDNYSNQPQHF.

CDR3 coding DNA: TGTGCCAGCAGCCTCGCAGAGTCACCCCTCCACTTT. This sequence encodes CASSLAESPLHF. This chain joins TRBV3-1 (or the pseudogene TRBV3-2) and TRBJ1-6; D gene ambiguous. CDR1 LGHDT and CDR2 YNNKEL come from the germline V gene (reference sequence). CDR3 length: 12 residues. Trimming cost V 4 bases and J 10 bases, with 8 bases left between them.

This clone has only one observation. This chain uses TRBV7-2 with TRBJ1-4; D is undetermined. Per germline, CDR1 SGHTA and CDR2 FQGNSA. With 5 bases removed from V and 4 bases from J, the gap between germline ends came to 14 bases. This CDR3 is 15 amino acids long. The CDR3 sequence: CASSQRRVLNEKLFF. CDR3 in DNA: TGTGCCAGCAGCCAGCGCCGGGTGCTTAATGAAAAACTGTTTTTT.

This chain uses TRBV4-3 with TRBJ1-1; D gene ambiguous. This CDR3 is built from 14 residues. V gave up 0 bases and J gave up 4 bases, with 9 bases separating them. Germline V CDR1 and CDR2: LGHNA, YSLEER. The CDR3 region has the DNA TGCGCCAGCAGCCAAGAGCTGGGGAGCACTGAAGCTTTCTTT. Its protein product is CASSQELGSTEAFF.

The J gene is TRBJ1-1, the V gene TRBV30; D uncertain. Germline V gene sequence: CDR1 GTSNPN, CDR2 SVGIG (reference sequence). Trimming pared 4 bases from V and 0 bases from J, leaving 6 bases between. This CDR3 contains 12 residues. The CDR3 protein is CAWIHLNTEAFF. DNA for the CDR3: TGTGCCTGGATACACCTGAACACTGAAGCTTTCTTT.